The sequence of this TCR beta chain was determined in a study of response to subunit inactivated influenza vaccine (dated by TCRdb to the late 2010s). Notes on the research overall: To follow how T cells responded to a trivalent subunit inactivated influenza vaccine, the researchers relied on deep quantitative profiling of the T cell receptor repertoire.

Overall results and qualifications from the work: According to the authors, only a limited number of new T cells may be recruited by each seasonal influenza vaccination.

V and J are truncated by 6 bases and 5 bases respectively, leaving an intervening sequence of 8 bases. CDR1 is given as PRHDT and CDR2 as FYEKMQ, both from the germline V gene (reference sequence). Including the terminal cysteine and phenylalanine, the CDR3 comprises 12 residues. The sequence is cut down to CDR3 DNA, 36 bases in frame from base 1. The library was built by means of RT-PCR. Sequencing was performed on an Illumina HiSeq 2500. Using fastp trimming at Q25 and MiXCR clonotype assembly, TCRdb reanalyzed the public sequencing data and kept in-frame beta chains. A single entry per CDR3 protein holds the most common genes and DNA from its merged rows. For this sample there are more than 150,000 distinct CDR3 sequences; about 10% appear just once. The ten top clones hold roughly 40% of the sample. A remark on this clonotype: The clone's antigen remains unknown. No much larger clone is present one base from it, and per-base qualities are unavailable.

Sequencing was performed on CD8+ T cells sorted from PBMCs, taken roughly 24 months after vaccination. This TCR derives from a man between 50 and 75 years old who received an inactivated influenza vaccine. Donor details come from another sample of the same person, matched by shared clones. The chain couples TRBV13 to TRBJ2-1; no confident D gene assignment can be made. The DNA is as follows: TGTGCCAGCAGTAAGATGGACAATGAGCAGTTCTTC. This encodes CASSKMDNEQFF.